Listed below are T cell receptor beta chains from one sample, sequenced in a study of shared clonotypes between healthy human individuals. Sequencing used immunoSEQ multiplex PCR; TCRdb keeps in-frame clones, though not all of them. The data show some 2.4 million clones, with approximately 93% seen just once and roughly 0.39% held by the top ten. The sample was naive CD4+ T cells from PBMCs. All receptors come from a young man in good health. Some clones in this sample may be carry-over from other donors' samples. Both conserved end residues are part of each CDR3. The D gene is left open where the match is weak. Only some rows state a clone size, as once, few, many or a class for expanded clones.

TRBV20-1,.,TRBJ1-1,few,TGCAGTGCTAGAGATCAGTTAGCTTTCTTT,CSARDQLAFF
TRBV19,.,TRBJ1-2,.,TGTGCCAGTAGAAACGGACAGAGAGCTAACTATGGCTACACCTTC,CASRNGQRANYGYTF
TRBV28,.,TRBJ1-1,.,TGTGCCAGCAGTTCAGGGATGGGGACTGAAGCTTTCTTT,CASSSGMGTEAFF
TRBV27,TRBD2,TRBJ2-7,once,TGTGCCAGCAGTTTATTGGTAGCGGGAGGTGCACACGAGCAGTACTTC,CASSLLVAGGAHEQYF
TRBV19,.,TRBJ2-6,.,TGTGCCAGTAGCCTTCTTATAGGGGCTGGGGCCAACGTCCTGACTTTC,CASSLLIGAGANVLTF
TRBV5-8,.,TRBJ1-2,.,TGTGCCAGCAGCCGTCGGCCTTGGGTGAATGGCTACACCTTC,CASSRRPWVNGYTF
TRBV5-6,.,TRBJ2-3,.,TGTGCCAGCAGCTTGAGACTAGTCGGCGGAGCAGATACGCAGTATTTT,CASSLRLVGGADTQYF
TRBV30,TRBD1,TRBJ2-3,.,TGTGCCTGGAGCCGGACAGGGTTTGTCGCAGATACGCAGTATTTT,CAWSRTGFVADTQYF
TRBV19,TRBD1,TRBJ2-1,.,TGTGCCAGTAGTCGACAGGGGATGGGTGAGCAGTTCTTC,CASSRQGMGEQFF
TRBV6-5,TRBD1,TRBJ2-7,.,TGTGCCAGCAGTTACTCTCGACGGACAGGGGTCTACGAGCAGTACTTC,CASSYSRRTGVYEQYF